What follows describes a single T cell receptor beta chain. This clone was counted a few times. It lacks a known antigen. Base qualities are not provided; no much larger clone lies one nucleotide away. The cohort comprised hundreds of healthy bone marrow donors. At the time of sampling, all cohort members were nominally healthy, though unrecorded immune exposures were likely present. The donor tested CMV seronegative and was one of the 352 seronegative cohort members. Each donor provided a peripheral blood sample, and peripheral blood mononuclear cells were used for TCR beta sequencing. Genomic DNA was extracted from the blood cell samples with the Qiagen DNeasy Blood Extraction Kit. Including cysteine and phenylalanine, the CDR3 has 14 amino acids. The CDR3 DNA has 42 bases and is translated from base 1. V gives up 1 base and J gives up 2 bases, and the segment between their germline ends measures 6 bases. In the germline V gene, CDR1 corresponds to SGHTA and CDR2 to FQGNSA.

The data were taken from a study of cytomegalovirus exposure and HLA in healthy donors (dated by TCRdb to the late 2010s). Regarding the study in general: In an earlier analysis of 450 to 750 of the donors, 276 Gb of sequence data and some 100 million unique TCR beta sequences from about 179 million T cells were reported. Besides the first cohort of approximately 710 subjects, a separate validation cohort made up of 95 to 150 different subjects was used. Roughly 300 gigabases of sequencing data and tens of millions of unique TCR sequences were included in an early release covering roughly 600 HLA-typed donors. Because of strong linkage in the cohort, roughly five DR-DQ haplotypes were treated as single units for association and clustering. The study aimed to test whether cataloging public T cell receptors could reveal signatures of past pathogen exposure. High-throughput TCR immunosequencing, statistical association of individual TCRs with disease status, and machine learning were combined to predict cytomegalovirus infection status. Every repertoire in the discovery cohort had been generated on one and the same sequencing platform. A later genetic analysis took genome-wide SNP genotypes for about 55% of the roughly 700 donors and used that subset as a discovery cohort. Among the roughly 390 genotyped donors, approximately 81% belonged to the genetic ancestry cluster associated with self-reported Caucasian donors. To decide whether each TCR beta V gene segment behaved as functional or pseudogenic, an earlier analysis of 587 of the donors relied on high-throughput TCR beta sequencing. Among roughly 400 genotyped donors of the cohort, an average of around 220,000 unique TCR beta nucleotide sequences was sequenced per donor, of which 15% to 20% were non-productive. The study used immunosequencing to profile the T cell repertoires of several hundred subjects and linked those repertoires to cytomegalovirus serostatus. Donor age, sex, ethnicity and CMV serostatus were collected together with the repertoire data. Class I and class II HLA loci were covered by the typing at four-digit resolution. The number of typed donors differed by locus: about 629-640 for A, B, C, DRB1 and DQB1; 500 to 550 for DQA1; 606 for DPA1; and 450 to 480 for DPB1. The later analysis used no new phenotypic data to find candidate immune exposures, relying instead on TCR beta sequences and their occurrence across donors. A later analysis re-examined previously published TCR beta repertoires from more than 650 donors and added high-resolution HLA genotyping to investigate patterns of TCR occurrence. What the study reported, not specific to this receptor: In vitro tests confirmed that a few of the cytomegalovirus-associated TCR beta chains recognize cytomegalovirus antigens. In a later genetic analysis, fewer N-insertions in productive TCRs were reported among donors in an Asian-associated ancestry cluster than the approximately 710-donor mean. Only TCR beta chains were sequenced in this cohort, and the absence of alpha or paired-chain data limited detectable features. For the cohort, immune exposure information was limited to CMV serostatus. Because HLA typing was unavailable for some donors at each locus, only the typed subset was used in association tests. Compared with equally common non-associated chains, HLA-associated TCR beta chains in a later analysis were more clonally expanded and had lower generation probabilities. In a later analysis, TCR association rates were found to vary across HLA loci, with the most associated TCRs seen for DRB1 alleles and the fewest for HLA-C alleles. The study listed 150 to 200 TCR beta chains as associated with cytomegalovirus. In an earlier analysis of around 500 of the donors, most TCR beta V segments appeared in productive rearrangements about 87% or about 30% of the time, broadly matching IMGT annotations. It was suggested by the authors that the approach could potentially be generalized to other disease states and immunological phenotypes. Linkage disequilibrium might explain the correlated functional status among segregating V segments, but an unknown experimental factor could not be ruled out. The earlier analysis of about 600 of the donors excluded approximately 15 rarely observed V segments, including chromosome 9 orphons, because counts were too low. A later analysis reported that several top co-occurrence clusters appeared linked to parvovirus B19, influenza, CMV and Epstein-Barr virus. Cytomegalovirus status was reported to be diagnosed by the classifier with high specificity and sensitivity in both the original and validation cohorts. Across donors, most TCR sequences were observed very rarely, whereas some public TCRs were present in many individuals. A later genetic analysis associated a missense DCLRE1C variant with V-gene and J-gene trimming of TCR beta chains, and an independent cohort replicated the association. Most CMV-associated TCR beta chains appeared to be HLA-restricted in a later analysis, and the HLA associations seemed to be driven largely by CMV exposure. Presence/absence analyses assumed roughly uniform sequencing depth across donors, an assumption that may not hold. A later analysis associated about 17,000 TCR beta sequences with specific HLA alleles at a false discovery rate of 0.05. When HLA alleles, especially DR and DQ, strongly co-occurred, attributing TCR associations to individual alleles was difficult. The sequencing pipeline was judged likely to have produced a cluster of highly shared sequence variants as a technical artifact. A further reported finding was that TCR beta sequences accurately predicted the HLA-A and HLA-B alleles for most subjects in the first cohort. Some IMGT-functional V segments, including TRBV6-2 and TRBV6-3, could not be distinguished by the 87-base-pair reads and were therefore excluded.

Library creation used the immunoSEQ multiplex PCR assay. For the multiplex PCR, a mixture combining 60 forward primers for TCR Vbeta segments and 13 reverse primers for TCR Jbeta segments was used. A multiplex PCR assay on genomic DNA amplified the CDR3 region of rearranged TCR beta genes. Amplified TCR beta libraries were sequenced as 87-base-pair reads on the Illumina HiSeq System. The paper's data handling went like this. In a later analysis, roughly 80 million unique TCR beta chains were counted across the approximately 670 repertoires, and around 10 million of these chains were shared by at least two donors. Raw reads were error-corrected and collapsed into unique sequences by a nearest-neighbor algorithm in which closely related sequences were merged to remove PCR and sequencing errors. CDR3 sequences were aligned to IMGT reference sequences to assign V, D and J gene segments. For a sequence to be retained, a match of at least six nucleotides was required to both a V gene segment and a J gene segment. Rearrangements were classified as productive when the CDR3 lacked stop codons and remained in frame with V and J, and all other rearrangements were classified as non-productive. CDR3 was defined according to IMGT convention as the region running from the second conserved V-encoded cysteine to the conserved J-encoded phenylalanine. Sequences without an unambiguous match to a single V gene segment were excluded from the earlier analysis of a few hundred of the donors. In an earlier analysis of approximately 590 of the donors, V segments were called functional above 56.7% productive rearrangements and were called segregating when the between-donor standard deviation exceeded 5%. A statistical classification framework was developed to diagnose cytomegalovirus status using the catalog of TCR beta chain sequences. In a later analysis, V and J genes were assigned by comparing TCR nucleotide sequences against IMGT/GENE-DB human TR gene sequences. The TCRdist pipeline was used in a later analysis to assign CDR3 sequences and most-parsimonious VDJ recombination scenarios. In a later analysis, each TCR beta chain was defined by its CDR3 amino acid sequence together with its V-gene family, and reads without a unique V-gene family were excluded. As a way to deal with suspected cross-contamination and a sequencing artifact, a later analysis dropped 500 to 700 nucleotide sequences that were highly shared and had low generation probability. For each public chain, a later analysis derived a clonal expansion index from normalized ranks of inferred template counts within each repertoire. Generation probabilities in a later analysis came from a VDJ recombination model fitted to out-of-frame rearrangements, and those results were checked against IGoR. Hypergeometric tests were used in a later analysis to score TCR-TCR, TCR-HLA and TCR-CMV co-occurrence, with a repertoire-size bias correction applied to the TCR pairs. False discovery rates were estimated in a later analysis by permuting HLA or CMV assignments 20 times. In a later analysis, co-occurring TCRs were grouped using DBSCAN, with TCRdist sequence similarity added in when clustering inside HLA-allele-positive subsets. For co-occurrence clustering, repertoires with fewer than 30,000 or more than 120,000 public chains were excluded, along with about five repertoires with anomalous nucleotide sharing. TCRdb took over this immuneACCESS table, retaining in-frame rearrangements with V and J assigned. Such tables are incomplete; in checked studies, under half of the missing clones stem from an unresolved V gene, and the remainder is unexplained. That table supplies the V and J calls and clone size; D and trimming were determined from the DNA. Here the sample has about 98,000 clones; about 81% occur a single time. The ten largest clonotypes hold around 1.5% of the sample.

This clonotype was obtained from a man between 40 and 49 years old in good health and CMV-seronegative. Recombination connected TRBV7-2 to TRBJ2-1; the D gene cannot be resolved reliably. Sequencing input: PBMCs. The DNA is as follows: TGTGCCAGCAGCTTAGGTTTCACCTACAATGAGCAGTTCTTC. It is translated as CASSLGFTYNEQFF.